This T cell receptor (beta chain) was sequenced during a study of CD8 T cells in Susac syndrome. RNA, at about 0.45 to 1 ug, was reverse transcribed with random hexamers. TCR beta CDR3 was amplified by immunoSEQ multiplex PCR. This amplification extended across 54 Vbeta and 13 Jbeta segments. In TCRdb, the immunoSEQ multiplex PCR reads were re-called with MiXCR into one record per CDR3 protein. The sample lists around 130,000 distinct CDR3 sequences, 90% to 95% occurring once. Multiple sclerosis controls were treatment-naive patients with stable or active relapsing-remitting disease. What was sequenced was CD8+ T cells from PBMCs. The receptor comes from a human donor with multiple sclerosis.

The CDR3 loop reads CASSIGQGAREKLFF. DNA for the CDR3: TGTGCCAGCAGCATTGGACAGGGTGCACGGGAAAAACTGTTTTTT. J is TRBJ1-4 and V is TRBV7-9, with TRBD1 identical over 8 bases. The CDR3 length is 15 residues. CDR1 is SEHNR and CDR2 is FQNEAQ in the germline V gene (reference sequence). The V and J ends lost 5 bases and 8 bases, in that order; junction bases with no gene match: 10.